The clone carrying this TCR beta chain was seen a few times. The sample is drawn from a study of patients and donors after allogeneic stem cell transplantation. The CDR3 runs 16 residues. Germline V CDR1 and CDR2: SGHAT, FQNNGV. V trimming: 4 bases; J trimming: 9 bases; junction bases outside the gene matches: 8. TCRdb reprocessed the RT-PCR reads with MiXCR, giving one entry per CDR3 protein. The sample lists about 76,000 distinct CDR3 sequences, less than 30% seen once, with about 25% in the top ten. Sequencing was done on a sample of blood, either unsorted or a sorted T cell fraction (not recorded which). V is TRBV11-2 and J is TRBJ2-1, with TRBD2 matching 14 bases. The sequence came from a human donor who was either an allogeneic HSCT recipient or a stem cell or donor lymphocyte infusion donor (not recorded which). It is not recorded whose cells these are; they may come from a transplant donor. CDR3 sequence (DNA): TGTGCCAGCAGCTCGGGACTAGCGGGAGAAAGTAGTGAGCAGTTCTTC. Translated, it gives CASSSGLAGESSEQFF.